This entry concerns a single TCR beta chain. The data derive from a study of blood T cell repertoires in COVID-19. Study-level background: Italy, Spain and the United States were the sources of the convalescent and acute COVID-19 samples. T cells, B-cell-depleted T cells, or PBMCs supplied cDNA or gDNA.

The CDR3 sequence is 15 residues long. V was clipped by 0 bases and J by 4 bases, with 10 bases between them. Germline V CDR1 and CDR2: SGDLS, YYNGEE. In the authors' methods: By means of reference gene primer amplification, nucleated cell counts were estimated. The data were produced by immunoSEQ multiplex PCR, yet TCRdb's version contains in-frame clones alone and is incomplete. The DNA gave D and trimming, while V, J and clone size come from that table. The sample records approximately 170,000 clones, roughly 81% being singletons. The TCR comes from a man aged 35-49 years who had recovered from COVID-19. This chain uses TRBV9 with TRBJ2-2; a possible D gene is TRBD1 (5 bases). The specimen was peripheral blood. The CDR3 DNA sequence: TGTGCCAGCAGCGTAGCAGGAAGGGGCACCGGGGAGCTGTTTTTT. It is translated as CASSVAGRGTGELFF.